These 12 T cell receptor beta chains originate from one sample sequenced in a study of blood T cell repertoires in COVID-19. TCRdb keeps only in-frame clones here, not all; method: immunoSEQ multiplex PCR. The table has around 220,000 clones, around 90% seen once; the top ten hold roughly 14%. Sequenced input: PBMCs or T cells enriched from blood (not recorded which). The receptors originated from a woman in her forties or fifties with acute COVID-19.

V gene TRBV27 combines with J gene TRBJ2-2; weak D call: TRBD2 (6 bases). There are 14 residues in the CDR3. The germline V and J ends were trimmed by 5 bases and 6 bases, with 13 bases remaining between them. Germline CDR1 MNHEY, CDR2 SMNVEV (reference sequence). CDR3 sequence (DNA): TGTGCCAGCAGTCCCGCCCGACTAGCCGGGGAGCTGTTTTTT. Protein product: CASSPARLAGELFF.

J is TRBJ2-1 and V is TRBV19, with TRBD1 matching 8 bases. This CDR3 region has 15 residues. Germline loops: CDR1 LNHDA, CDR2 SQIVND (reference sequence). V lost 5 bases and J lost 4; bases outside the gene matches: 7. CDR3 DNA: TGTGCCAGTAGTCAACAGGGGGGAAGATACAATGAGCAGTTCTTC. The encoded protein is CASSQQGGRYNEQFF.

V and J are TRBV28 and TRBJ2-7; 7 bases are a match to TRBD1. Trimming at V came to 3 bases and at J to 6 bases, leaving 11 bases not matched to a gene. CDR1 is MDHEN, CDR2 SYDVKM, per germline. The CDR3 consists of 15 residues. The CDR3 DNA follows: TGTGCCAGCAGTTTTCGTTCCTCTCCAGGGGGCGAGCAGTACTTC. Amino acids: CASSFRSSPGGEQYF. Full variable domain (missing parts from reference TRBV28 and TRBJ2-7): DVKVTQSSRYLVKRTGEKVFLECVQDMDHENMFWYRQDPGLGLRLIYFSYDVKMKEKGDIPEGYSVSREKKERFSLILESASTNQTSMYLCASSFRSSPGGEQYFGPGTRLTVT.

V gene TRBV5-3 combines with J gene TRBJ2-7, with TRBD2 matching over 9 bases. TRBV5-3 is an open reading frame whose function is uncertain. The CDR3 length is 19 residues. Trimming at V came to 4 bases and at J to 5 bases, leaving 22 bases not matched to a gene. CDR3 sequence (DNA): TGTGCCAGAAGCCGACATATGCTATGGCGGGAGGGCCTTTGGGACGAGCAGTACTTC. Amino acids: CARSRHMLWREGLWDEQYF.

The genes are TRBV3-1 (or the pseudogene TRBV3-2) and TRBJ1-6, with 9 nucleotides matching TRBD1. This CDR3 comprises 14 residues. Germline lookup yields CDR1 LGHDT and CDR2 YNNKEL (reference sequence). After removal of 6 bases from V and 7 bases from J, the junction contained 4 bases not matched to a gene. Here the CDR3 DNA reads TGTGCCAGCAGAGACAGGGGGAGCAATTCACCCCTCCACTTT. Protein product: CASRDRGSNSPLHF.

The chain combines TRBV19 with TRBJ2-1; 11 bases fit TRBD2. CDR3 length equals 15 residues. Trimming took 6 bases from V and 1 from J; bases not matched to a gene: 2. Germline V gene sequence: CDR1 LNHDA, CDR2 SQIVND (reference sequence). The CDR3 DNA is TGTGCCAGTAGCGGACTAGCGGGTTCCTACAATGAGCAGTTCTTC. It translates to CASSGLAGSYNEQFF. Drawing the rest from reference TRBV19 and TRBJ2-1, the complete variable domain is DGGITQSPKYLFRKEGQNVTLSCEQNLNHDAMYWYRQDPGQGLRLIYYSQIVNDFQKGDIAEGYSVSREKKESFPLTVTSAQKNPTAFYLCASSGLAGSYNEQFFGPGTRLTVL.

The CDR3 region is CASSFSTGNTIYF. The CDR3 DNA sequence: TGTGCCAGCAGCTTCTCGACAGGAAACACCATATATTTT. The gene calls are TRBV7-2 and TRBJ1-3; no reliable D call. This CDR3 comprises 13 residues. The V end lost 3 bases, the J end lost 4 bases, and 7 bases lay between the germline ends. Germline V CDR1 and CDR2: SGHTA, FQGNSA.

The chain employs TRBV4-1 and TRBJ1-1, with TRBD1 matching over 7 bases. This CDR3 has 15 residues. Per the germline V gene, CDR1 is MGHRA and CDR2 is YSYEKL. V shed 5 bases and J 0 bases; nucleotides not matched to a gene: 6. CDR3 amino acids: CASSYPGTVNTEAFF. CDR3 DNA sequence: TGCGCCAGCAGCTACCCCGGGACAGTGAACACTGAAGCTTTCTTT.

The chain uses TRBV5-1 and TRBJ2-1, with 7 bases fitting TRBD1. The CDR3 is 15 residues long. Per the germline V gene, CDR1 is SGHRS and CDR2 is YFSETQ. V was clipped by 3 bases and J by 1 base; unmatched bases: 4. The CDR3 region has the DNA TGCGCCAGCAGCTCAGGGACAGTTTCCTACAATGAGCAGTTCTTC. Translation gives CASSSGTVSYNEQFF.

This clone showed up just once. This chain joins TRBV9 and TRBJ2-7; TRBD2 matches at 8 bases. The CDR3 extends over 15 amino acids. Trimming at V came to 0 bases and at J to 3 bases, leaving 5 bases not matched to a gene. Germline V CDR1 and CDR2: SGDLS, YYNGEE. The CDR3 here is CASSVAAAGVYEQYF. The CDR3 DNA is TGTGCCAGCAGCGTAGCAGCAGCGGGAGTCTACGAGCAGTACTTC.

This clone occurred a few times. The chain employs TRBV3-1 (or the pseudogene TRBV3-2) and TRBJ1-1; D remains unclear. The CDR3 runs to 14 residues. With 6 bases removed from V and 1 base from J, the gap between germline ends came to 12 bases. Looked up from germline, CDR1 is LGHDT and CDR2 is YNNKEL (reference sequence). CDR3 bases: TGTGCCAGCAGTCGATACGGTCCGAACACTGAAGCTTTCTTT. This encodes CASSRYGPNTEAFF.

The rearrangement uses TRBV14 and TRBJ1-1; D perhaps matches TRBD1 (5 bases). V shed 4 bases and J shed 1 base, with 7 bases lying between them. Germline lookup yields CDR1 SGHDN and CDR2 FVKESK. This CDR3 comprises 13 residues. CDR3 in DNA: TGTGCCAGCAGCCTGGGGGGGAACACTGAAGCTTTCTTT. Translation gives CASSLGGNTEAFF.